The 31 T cell receptor beta chains below all came from one sample that was sequenced in a study of blood T cells in healthy people across ages. The authors ran a second PCR of about 6 to 11 cycles using a sample-barcoded 5' primer and a J-beta primer mix. TCRdb reprocessed the 5' RACE reads with MiXCR, giving one entry per CDR3 protein. The repertoire has just under 900,000 distinct CDR3 sequences, 29% of them found once; the top ten carry 15% to 20%. Sequencing was done on a sample of blood. These receptor sequences come from a woman aged 80 or older in good health.

This clonotype was seen a handful of times. Just one base apart from a much larger clone, this may be a read error. DNA for the CDR3: TGTGCCAGCAGCTTGGGACCTAGTGGCAATGAGCAGTACTTC. Encoded protein: CASSLGPSGNEQYF. The J gene is TRBJ2-5, the V gene TRBV7-2; D could derive from TRBD1 or TRBD2 (5 bases each). Trimming removed 3 bases from V and 11 bases from J, with 19 bases in between. Germline CDR1 SGHTA, CDR2 FQGNSA. The CDR3 covers 14 residues.

This clonotype was found many times. This rearrangement joins TRBV18 to TRBJ2-1; D remains ambiguous. Germline V lookup: CDR1 KGHSH, CDR2 LQKENI. The CDR3 loop spans 14 amino acids. V lost 2 bases to trimming and J lost 7 bases, with 12 bases between them. CDR3 region: CASSPESSFNEQFF. The CDR3 DNA follows: TGTGCCAGCTCACCAGAAAGCAGCTTTAATGAGCAGTTCTTC.

At least ten counts were recorded for this clonotype. The chain combines TRBV5-1 with TRBJ2-5; tentatively, D is TRBD2 (6 bases). CDR1 and CDR2 (germline): SGHRS, YFSETQ. The CDR3 spans 13 residues. V lost 6 bases and J lost 5, with 14 bases in between. CDR3 protein: CASKRTEGETQYF. CDR3 DNA: TGCGCCAGCAAACGGACGGAGGGGGAGACCCAGTACTTC.

This clonotype was picked up many times. This chain joins TRBV6-5 and TRBJ2-1; D may be TRBD2 (6 bases). Germline values: CDR1 MNHEY, CDR2 SVGAGI. The V end was cut by 5 bases, the J end by 2 bases, with 13 bases between. This CDR3 comprises 15 residues. The CDR3 nucleotides read TGTGCCAGCAGTCCCTCGGCGGGGACCTACAATGAGCAGTTCTTC. As protein: CASSPSAGTYNEQFF.

Many counts were recorded for this clonotype. The rearrangement links TRBV5-1 to TRBJ2-4; TRBD2 aligns across 8 bases. The CDR3 has 15 residues. With 0 bases clipped from V and 3 bases from J, the junction kept 2 bases outside the gene matches. From germline, CDR1 is SGHRS and CDR2 YFSETQ. The CDR3 DNA reads as TGCGCCAGCAGCTTGGTGCGGGGGGACAAAAACATTCAGTACTTC. Amino acid sequence: CASSLVRGDKNIQYF.

Details on this clonotype: Being one base from a much bigger clone, this may be a read error. V usage is TRBV5-1 and J usage is TRBJ2-7, with 9 bases identical to TRBD2. Germline lookup yields CDR1 SGHRS and CDR2 YFSETQ. The CDR3 has 15 amino acids. V gave up 2 bases and J gave up 7 bases; unmatched junction bases: 10. The CDR3 bases are TGCGCCAGCAGCTTCGGCGGGGGGGTTTACAATGAGCAGTACTTC. Its protein is CASSFGGGVYNEQYF.

This clonotype was found many times. This rearrangement joins TRBV3-1 to TRBJ2-5; D perhaps matches TRBD1 (5 bases). The length of the CDR3 is 16 residues. V was pared by 0 bases and J by 3 bases, with 14 bases between. The germline V gene encodes CDR1 LGHDT and CDR2 YNNKEL (reference sequence). DNA of the CDR3: TGTGCCAGCAGCCAAGATAGCAGGGTACAGGAAGAGACCCAGTACTTC. It encodes CASSQDSRVQEETQYF.

This clonotype was counted a few times. The V gene is TRBV4-1, the J gene TRBJ2-5; TRBD2 might be the D (5 bases). CDR1 MGHRA and CDR2 YSYEKL come from the germline V gene. Trimming removed 0 bases from V and 4 bases from J, with 12 bases in between. CDR3 size: 15 residues. The CDR3 is CASSQDEGQRETQYF. The CDR3 nucleotides are TGCGCCAGCAGCCAAGATGAGGGCCAGAGAGAGACCCAGTACTTC.

This clonotype was detected ten times or more. V gene TRBV20-1 combines with J gene TRBJ1-2; possibly TRBD1 for D (6 bases). CDR1 and CDR2 (germline): DFQATT, SNEGSKA (reference sequence). CDR3 size: 16 residues. Between the trimmed V and J ends, which lost 8 bases and 3 bases, there was a span of 25 bases. CDR3 protein: CSSSLQSYGGDYGYTF. In DNA form, the CDR3 reads TGCAGTTCGAGTCTCCAGTCGTACGGGGGCGACTATGGCTACACCTTC.

Worth noting for this clonotype: A much bigger clone sits one base away, suggesting this may be a read error. The chain recombines TRBV25-1 with TRBJ2-1; possibly TRBD2 for D (5 bases). CDR1 is MGHDK, CDR2 SYGVNS, per germline. The CDR3 extends over 17 amino acids. Trimming shortened V by 1 base and J by 5 bases, and 18 bases separated the two germline ends. The CDR3 DNA reads as TGTGCCAGCAGTGAATTAGGGAGCATTGTAACCCACAATGAGCAGTTCTTC. The encoded protein is CASSELGSIVTHNEQFF.

The sample holds many counts of this clonotype. This chain connects TRBV13 to TRBJ2-1; D may be TRBD1 or TRBD2 (6 bases each). Germline CDR1 and CDR2: PRHDT and FYEKMQ (reference sequence). This CDR3 spans 13 amino acids. CDR3 coding DNA: TGTGCTCAAGGGGGACTCTCCTACAATGAGCAGTTCTTC. Protein sequence: CAQGGLSYNEQFF.

This clonotype was counted many times. The CDR3 region has the DNA TGTGCCAGCTCACCGAACACTGGCTACGAGCAGTACTTC. Protein product: CASSPNTGYEQYF. This chain uses TRBV18 with TRBJ2-7, with no clear D. Germline values: CDR1 KGHSH, CDR2 LQKENI. V was trimmed by 3 bases and J by 3 bases, leaving 9 bases between them. The CDR3 is 13 amino acids.

The chain combines TRBV12-3 or TRBV12-4 with TRBJ2-3, with D maybe TRBD2 (5 bases). The CDR3 is made up of 15 amino acids. Trimming took 1 base from V and 4 from J, leaving 12 bases between them. Written as DNA, the CDR3 is TGTGCCAGCAGTTTAGGGGGAGTGAGAGCAGATACGCAGTATTTT. Amino acid sequence: CASSLGGVRADTQYF.

This clonotype appeared once. The chain uses TRBV4-1 and TRBJ1-4; the D gene is possibly TRBD1 (6 bases). This CDR3 region has 17 residues. Trimming took 3 bases from V and 3 from J, leaving 17 bases between them. Germline loops: CDR1 MGHRA, CDR2 YSYEKL. The CDR3 region has the DNA TGCGCCAGCAGCCAGGAATCCGGGACAACAGCTAATGAAAAACTGTTTTTT. Translation gives CASSQESGTTANEKLFF.

The chain couples TRBV7-3 to TRBJ2-1; no clear D. V gave up 1 base and J gave up 5 bases, with 6 bases separating them. CDR3 size: 13 residues. The germline V gene encodes CDR1 SGHTA and CDR2 FQGTGA. The CDR3 DNA reads TGTGCCAGCAGCTTAATTTTGGACAATGAGCAGTTCTTC. Encoded protein: CASSLILDNEQFF.

This clonotype was counted many times. The CDR3 nucleotides are TGCGCCAGCAGCTTGTGGACAGCGCAGAGCTCCTACAATGAGCAGTTCTTC. Residues: CASSLWTAQSSYNEQFF. V and J are TRBV5-1 and TRBJ2-1, with D perhaps matching TRBD1 (6 bases). This CDR3 has 17 amino acids. V gave up 1 base and J gave up 0 bases, with 14 bases separating them. The germline CDR1 and CDR2 sequences are SGHRS and YFSETQ. The full variable domain, completed using reference TRBV5-1 and TRBJ2-1, is KAGVTQTPRYLIKTRGQQVTLSCSPISGHRSVSWYQQTPGQGLQFLFEYFSETQRNKGNFPGRFSGRQFSNSRSEMNVSTLELGDSALYLCASSLWTAQSSYNEQFFGPGTRLTVL.

This clonotype appeared a single time. The V and J genes are TRBV27 and TRBJ2-7, with D perhaps TRBD1 or TRBD2 (5 bases each). CDR1 and CDR2 (germline): MNHEY, SMNVEV (reference sequence). The CDR3 runs to 14 residues. The ends were cut back, 3 bases at V and 0 bases at J, with 9 bases in the middle. CDR3 in DNA: TGTGCCAGCAGTTTTGGGGACGGCTCCTACGAGCAGTACTTC. It codes for CASSFGDGSYEQYF.

Concerning this clonotype itself: Possible read error: a much larger clone is one base away. This chain uses TRBV7-2 with TRBJ1-2; D is undetermined. The CDR3 runs to 13 residues. The germline V gene has CDR1 SGHTA and CDR2 FQGNSA. CDR3 sequence (DNA): TGTGCCAGCAGCATTAGTAGGAACTATGGCCACACCTTC. Protein sequence: CASSISRNYGHTF.

Regarding this clonotype: A much larger clone is a single base away; this may be a read error. V and J are TRBV6-6 and TRBJ2-1; 9 bases are shared with TRBD1. The CDR3 loop spans 13 amino acids. The germline CDR1 and CDR2 sequences are MNHNY and SVGAGI (reference sequence). CDR3: CAGSPDRGSEQFF. The CDR3 coding sequence is TGTGCCGGCAGTCCTGACAGGGGGTCTGAGCAGTTCTTC.

V usage is TRBV28 and J usage is TRBJ2-6, with a weak D call TRBD2 (5 bases). The CDR3 contains 17 residues. Germline V gene sequence: CDR1 MDHEN, CDR2 SYDVKM. Trimming took 5 bases from V and 0 from J, leaving 14 bases between them. CDR3 coding DNA: TGTGCCAGCAGTCAGGTAGCGCCCAACTCTGGGGCCAACGTCCTGACTTTC. This gives the protein CASSQVAPNSGANVLTF.

This clonotype was detected only once. The V call is TRBV20-1, the J call TRBJ2-7; 7 positions match TRBD1. The CDR3 has 15 residues. V lost 6 bases, J lost 5 bases, and 16 bases stayed unmatched. From germline, CDR1 is DFQATT and CDR2 SNEGSKA (reference sequence). CDR3 nucleotides: TGCAGTGCCCTTCTTGTGGGACAGTTCACCCACGAGCAGTACTTC. Its protein product is CSALLVGQFTHEQYF.

This clonotype appeared many times. This chain connects TRBV6-2 or TRBV6-3 to TRBJ2-1; 10 nucleotides line up with TRBD2. The CDR3 is 14 residues long. Germline CDR1 is MNHEY and CDR2 is SVGEGT. The V and J ends lost 3 bases and 7 bases, in that order; junction bases with no gene match: 3. The CDR3 here is CASSYSGGPNEQFF. For the CDR3, the DNA is TGTGCCAGCAGTTATAGCGGGGGGCCAAATGAGCAGTTCTTC.

This clonotype was counted once. Given a much more abundant clone one base away, this may be a read error. The chain couples TRBV20-1 to TRBJ1-1; the match to TRBD1 covers 8 bases. The germline V gene encodes CDR1 DFQATT and CDR2 SNEGSKA (reference sequence). V was clipped by 5 bases and J by 0 bases; unmatched bases: 8. The CDR3 has 15 residues. The CDR3 nucleotides are TGCAGTGCTGGGGGACAGGAGGCAATGAACACTGAAGCTTTCTTT. Amino acid sequence: CSAGGQEAMNTEAFF.

The sample holds many counts of this clonotype. The genes are TRBV12-3 or TRBV12-4 and TRBJ2-5, with a weak D call TRBD2 (6 bases). V was clipped by 6 bases and J by 3 bases, with 11 bases between them. CDR3 length: 13 amino acids. Written as DNA, the CDR3 is TGTGCCAGCAGCCCGGACTACAAAGAGACCCAGTACTTC. It specifies CASSPDYKETQYF.

This clonotype was counted many times. The chain employs TRBV24-1 and TRBJ2-5, with a tentative D call TRBD2 (5 bases). Germline CDR1 KGHDR, CDR2 SFDVKD. The CDR3 has 15 amino acids. The V gene lost 4 bases and the J gene lost 2 bases, with 13 bases spanning the gap. Here the CDR3 reads CATSDPGLPQETQYF. The CDR3 nucleotides read TGTGCCACCAGTGACCCCGGACTCCCACAAGAGACCCAGTACTTC.

This clonotype was seen at least ten times. The CDR3 coding sequence is TGCGCCAGCAGCCTCCCCGGGCCTCAAGAGACCCAGTACTTC. Protein sequence: CASSLPGPQETQYF. This chain connects TRBV5-1 to TRBJ2-5; D not certain. CDR1 and CDR2 from the germline V gene are SGHRS and YFSETQ. Trimming removed 4 bases from V and 2 bases from J, with 12 bases in between. This CDR3 has 14 amino acids.

In this sample, this clonotype turned up many times. This chain links TRBV5-1 with TRBJ2-1, with TRBD2 identical over 8 bases. Germline CDR1 is SGHRS and CDR2 is YFSETQ. The CDR3 loop spans 14 amino acids. V shed 4 bases and J 3 bases; nucleotides not matched to a gene: 3. The CDR3 DNA reads TGCGCCAGCAGCGTGCGGGGGGTCTACAATGAGCAGTTCTTC. Its protein product is CASSVRGVYNEQFF.

The chain uses TRBV3-1 and TRBJ1-2; the D is unclear. Germline V gene data show CDR1 as LGHDT and CDR2 as YNNKEL (reference sequence). Trimming stripped 1 base from V and 7 bases from J, with 13 bases between. CDR3 size: 14 residues. The CDR3 loop reads CASSQGLKRPGYTF. CDR3 nucleotide sequence: TGTGCCAGCAGCCAAGGGTTGAAACGTCCTGGCTACACCTTC.

To note about this clonotype: A much bigger clone sits one base away, suggesting this may be a read error. This rearrangement joins TRBV5-1 to TRBJ2-5, with a tentative D call TRBD2 (5 bases). TRBJ2-7 explains the end of the DNA better; the J call may be wrong. The CDR3 loop spans 13 amino acids. Germline V gives CDR1 SGHRS, CDR2 YFSETQ. CDR3 protein: CASSLDSGGEQYF. The DNA for the CDR3 is TGCGCCAGCAGCTTGGACAGCGGAGGCGAGCAGTACTTC.

This clonotype was picked up many times. The V call is TRBV3-1, the J call TRBJ2-1; 7 bases align to TRBD1. Germline assignment: CDR1 LGHDT and CDR2 YNNKEL (reference sequence). The CDR3 consists of 15 residues. V dropped 0 bases and J dropped 6; count of bases not matched to a gene: 5. CDR3 loop: CASSQEQGKVNEQFF. CDR3 nucleotide sequence: TGTGCCAGCAGCCAAGAACAGGGGAAAGTCAATGAGCAGTTCTTC.

This clonotype was seen ten or more times. CDR3 coding DNA: TGTGCCAGCAGCCCGGACAGGGGTAACTACGAGCAGTACTTC. Translated, it gives CASSPDRGNYEQYF. This chain connects TRBV7-2 to TRBJ2-7, with 9 bases matching TRBD1. Germline lookup yields CDR1 SGHTA and CDR2 FQGNSA. CDR3 size: 14 residues. V was clipped by 5 bases and J by 3 bases; unmatched bases: 5.